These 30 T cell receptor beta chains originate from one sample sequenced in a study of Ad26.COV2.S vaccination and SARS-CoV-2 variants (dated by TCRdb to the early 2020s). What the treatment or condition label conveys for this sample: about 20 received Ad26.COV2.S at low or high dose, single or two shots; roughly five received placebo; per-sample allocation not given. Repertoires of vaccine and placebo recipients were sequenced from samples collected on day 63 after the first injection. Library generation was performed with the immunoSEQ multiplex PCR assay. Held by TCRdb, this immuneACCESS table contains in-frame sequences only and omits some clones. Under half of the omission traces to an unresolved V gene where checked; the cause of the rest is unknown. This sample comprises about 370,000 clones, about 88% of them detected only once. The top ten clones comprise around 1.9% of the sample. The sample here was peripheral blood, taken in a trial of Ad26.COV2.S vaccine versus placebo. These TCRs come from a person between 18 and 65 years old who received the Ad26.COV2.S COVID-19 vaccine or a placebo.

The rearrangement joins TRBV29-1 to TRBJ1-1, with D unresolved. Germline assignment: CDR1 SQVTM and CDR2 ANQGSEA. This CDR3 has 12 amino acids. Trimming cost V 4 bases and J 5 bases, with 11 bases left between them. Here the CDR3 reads CSVGRLDTEAFF. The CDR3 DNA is TGCAGCGTTGGGCGCTTGGATACTGAAGCTTTCTTT.

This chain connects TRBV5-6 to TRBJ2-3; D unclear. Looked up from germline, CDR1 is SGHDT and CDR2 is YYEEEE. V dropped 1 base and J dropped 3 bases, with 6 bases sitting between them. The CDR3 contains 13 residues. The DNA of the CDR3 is TGTGCCAGCAGCTTGTTAGGAACAGATACGCAGTATTTT. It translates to CASSLLGTDTQYF.

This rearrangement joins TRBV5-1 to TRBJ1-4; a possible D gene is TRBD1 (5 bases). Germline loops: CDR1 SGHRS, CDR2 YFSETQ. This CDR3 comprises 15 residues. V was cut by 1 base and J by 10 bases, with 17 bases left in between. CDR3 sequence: CASSLNGQGAAKLFF. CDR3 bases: TGCGCCAGCAGCTTGAATGGGCAGGGAGCTGCAAAACTGTTTTTT.

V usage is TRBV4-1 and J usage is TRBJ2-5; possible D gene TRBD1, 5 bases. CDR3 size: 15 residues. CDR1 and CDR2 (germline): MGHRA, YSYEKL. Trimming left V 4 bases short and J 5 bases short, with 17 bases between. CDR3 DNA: TGCGCCAGCAGCCTAACCTTGACAGCTTCTGAGACCCAGTACTTC. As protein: CASSLTLTASETQYF.

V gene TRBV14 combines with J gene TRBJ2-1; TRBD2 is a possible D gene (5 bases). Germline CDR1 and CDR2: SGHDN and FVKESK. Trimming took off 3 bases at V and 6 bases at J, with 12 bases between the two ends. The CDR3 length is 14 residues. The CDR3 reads CASSQGTGINEQFF. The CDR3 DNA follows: TGTGCCAGCAGCCAGGGTACCGGGATCAATGAGCAGTTCTTC.

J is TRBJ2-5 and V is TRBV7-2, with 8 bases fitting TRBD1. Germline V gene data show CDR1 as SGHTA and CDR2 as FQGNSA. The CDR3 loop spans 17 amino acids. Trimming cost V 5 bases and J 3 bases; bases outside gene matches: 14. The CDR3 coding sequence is TGTGCCAGCAGCCCCGGACAGGGTCGAAGTACAAAAGAGACCCAGTACTTC. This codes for CASSPGQGRSTKETQYF.

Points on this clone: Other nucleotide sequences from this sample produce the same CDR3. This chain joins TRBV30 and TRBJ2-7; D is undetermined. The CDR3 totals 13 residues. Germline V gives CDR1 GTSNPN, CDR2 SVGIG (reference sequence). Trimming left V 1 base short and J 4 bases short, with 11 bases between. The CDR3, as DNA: TGTGCCTGGAGTGAAGGAGTGGGATACGAGCAGTACTTC. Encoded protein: CAWSEGVGYEQYF.

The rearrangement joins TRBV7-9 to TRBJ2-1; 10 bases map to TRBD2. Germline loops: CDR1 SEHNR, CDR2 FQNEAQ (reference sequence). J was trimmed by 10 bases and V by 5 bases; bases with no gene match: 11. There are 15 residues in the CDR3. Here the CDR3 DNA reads TGTGCCAGCAGCAGTGGACTAGCGGCCGGGGAAGAGCAGTTCTTC. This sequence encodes CASSSGLAAGEEQFF.

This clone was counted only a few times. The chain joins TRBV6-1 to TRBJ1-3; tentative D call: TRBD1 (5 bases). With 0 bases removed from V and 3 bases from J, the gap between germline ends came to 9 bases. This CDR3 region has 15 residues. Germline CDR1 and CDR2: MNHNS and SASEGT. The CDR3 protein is CASSEAGGIGNTIYF. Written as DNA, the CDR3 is TGTGCCAGCAGTGAAGCGGGGGGAATTGGAAACACCATATATTTT.

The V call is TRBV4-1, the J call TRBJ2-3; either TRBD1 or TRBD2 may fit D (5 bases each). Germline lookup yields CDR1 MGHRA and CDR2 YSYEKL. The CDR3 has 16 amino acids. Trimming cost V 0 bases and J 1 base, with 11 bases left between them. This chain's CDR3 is CASSQDPGQRTDTQYF. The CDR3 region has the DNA TGCGCCAGCAGCCAAGATCCGGGGCAGCGCACAGATACGCAGTATTTT.

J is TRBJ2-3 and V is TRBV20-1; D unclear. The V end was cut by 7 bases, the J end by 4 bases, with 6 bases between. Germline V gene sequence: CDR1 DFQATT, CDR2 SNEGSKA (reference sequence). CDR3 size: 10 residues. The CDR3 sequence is CSGMADTQYF. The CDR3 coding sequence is TGCAGTGGGATGGCAGATACGCAGTATTTT.

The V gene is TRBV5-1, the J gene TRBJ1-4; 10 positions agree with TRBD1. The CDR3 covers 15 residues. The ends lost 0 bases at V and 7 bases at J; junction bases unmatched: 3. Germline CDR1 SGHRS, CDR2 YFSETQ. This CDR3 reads CASSLAGQGGEKLFF. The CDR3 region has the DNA TGCGCCAGCAGCTTGGCCGGACAGGGGGGTGAAAAACTGTTTTTT.

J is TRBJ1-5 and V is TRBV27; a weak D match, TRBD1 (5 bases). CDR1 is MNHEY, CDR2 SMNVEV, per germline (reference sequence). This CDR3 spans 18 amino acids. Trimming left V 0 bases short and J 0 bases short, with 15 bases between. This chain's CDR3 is CASSLSGTVVGSNQPQHF. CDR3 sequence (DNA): TGTGCCAGCAGTTTATCAGGGACGGTCGTAGGTAGCAATCAGCCCCAGCATTTT.

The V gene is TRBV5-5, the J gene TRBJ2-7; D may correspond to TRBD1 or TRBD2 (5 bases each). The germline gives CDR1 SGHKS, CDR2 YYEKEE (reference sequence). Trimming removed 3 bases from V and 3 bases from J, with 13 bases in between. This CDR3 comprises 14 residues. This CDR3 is CASSSGATYYEQYF. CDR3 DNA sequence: TGTGCCAGCAGCTCCGGGGCGACGTACTACGAGCAGTACTTC.

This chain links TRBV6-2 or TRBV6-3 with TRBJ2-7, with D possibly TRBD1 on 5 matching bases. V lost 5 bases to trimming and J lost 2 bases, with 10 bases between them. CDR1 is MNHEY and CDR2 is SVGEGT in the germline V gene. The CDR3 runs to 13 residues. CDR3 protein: CASSLTGPYEQYF. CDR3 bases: TGTGCCAGCAGTCTAACAGGTCCCTACGAGCAGTACTTC.

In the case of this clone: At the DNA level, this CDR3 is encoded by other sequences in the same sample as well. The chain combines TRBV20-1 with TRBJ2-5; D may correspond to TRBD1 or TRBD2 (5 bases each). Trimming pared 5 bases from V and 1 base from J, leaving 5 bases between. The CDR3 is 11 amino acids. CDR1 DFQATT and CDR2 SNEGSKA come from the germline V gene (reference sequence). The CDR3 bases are TGCAGTGCTGGGGGCCAAGAGACCCAGTACTTC. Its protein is CSAGGQETQYF.

The CDR3 DNA is TGTGCCAGCAGTCCCTCCAGGGGGACACCCCTCCACTTT. The encoded protein is CASSPSRGTPLHF. V and J are TRBV12-3 or TRBV12-4 and TRBJ1-6, with 7 bases identical to TRBD1. The ends lost 5 bases at V and 11 bases at J; junction bases unmatched: 6. The CDR3 is 13 residues long.

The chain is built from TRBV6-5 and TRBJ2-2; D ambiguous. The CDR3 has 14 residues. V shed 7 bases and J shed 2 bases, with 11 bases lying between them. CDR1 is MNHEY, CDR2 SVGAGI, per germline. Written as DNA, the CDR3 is TGTGCCAGCACCCTAGGTTTTAACACCGGGGAGCTGTTTTTT. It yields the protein CASTLGFNTGELFF.

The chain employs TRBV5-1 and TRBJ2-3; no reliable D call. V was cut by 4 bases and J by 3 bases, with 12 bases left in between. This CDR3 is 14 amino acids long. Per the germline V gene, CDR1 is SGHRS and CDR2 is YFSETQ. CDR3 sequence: CASSIRTNTDTQYF. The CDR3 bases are TGCGCCAGCAGCATCCGGACCAATACAGATACGCAGTATTTT. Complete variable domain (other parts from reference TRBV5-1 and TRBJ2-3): KAGVTQTPRYLIKTRGQQVTLSCSPISGHRSVSWYQQTPGQGLQFLFEYFSETQRNKGNFPGRFSGRQFSNSRSEMNVSTLELGDSALYLCASSIRTNTDTQYFGPGTRLTVL.

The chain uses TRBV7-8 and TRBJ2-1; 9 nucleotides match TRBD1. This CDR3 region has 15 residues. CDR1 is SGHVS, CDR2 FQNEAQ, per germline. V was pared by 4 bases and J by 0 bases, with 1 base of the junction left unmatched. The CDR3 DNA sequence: TGTGCCAGCAGCTGGGGACAGGGCTCCTACAATGAGCAGTTCTTC. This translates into CASSWGQGSYNEQFF.

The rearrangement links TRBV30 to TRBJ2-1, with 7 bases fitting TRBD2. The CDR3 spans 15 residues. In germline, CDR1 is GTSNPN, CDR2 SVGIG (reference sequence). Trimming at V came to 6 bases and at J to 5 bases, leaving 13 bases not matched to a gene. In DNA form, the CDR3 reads TGTGCCTGTCGAGCTGCCGGACTAGGGAACAATGAGCAGTTCTTC. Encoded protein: CACRAAGLGNNEQFF. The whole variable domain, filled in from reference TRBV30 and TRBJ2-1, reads SQTIHQWPATLVQPVGSPLSLECTVEGTSNPNLYWYRQAAGRGLQLLFYSVGIGQISSEVPQNLSASRPQDRQFILSSKKLLLSDSGFYLCACRAAGLGNNEQFFGPGTRLTVL.

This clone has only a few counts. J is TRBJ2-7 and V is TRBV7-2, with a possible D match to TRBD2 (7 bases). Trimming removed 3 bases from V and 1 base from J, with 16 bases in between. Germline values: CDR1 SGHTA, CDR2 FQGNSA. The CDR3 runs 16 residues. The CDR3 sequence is CASSFRAGAPSYEQYF. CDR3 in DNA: TGTGCCAGCAGCTTTCGGGCGGGGGCACCATCCTACGAGCAGTACTTC.

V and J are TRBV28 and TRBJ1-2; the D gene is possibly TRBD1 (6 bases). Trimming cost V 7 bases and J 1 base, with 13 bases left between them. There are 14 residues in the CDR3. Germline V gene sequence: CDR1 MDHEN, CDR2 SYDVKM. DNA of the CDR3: TGTGCCAGCACTGGGGGGCCCAATAACTATGGCTACACCTTC. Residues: CASTGGPNNYGYTF.

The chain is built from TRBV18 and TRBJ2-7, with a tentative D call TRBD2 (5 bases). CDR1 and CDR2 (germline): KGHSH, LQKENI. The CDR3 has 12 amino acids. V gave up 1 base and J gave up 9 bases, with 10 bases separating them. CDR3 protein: CASSPLDFGQYF. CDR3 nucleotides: TGTGCCAGCTCACCACTGGACTTCGGGCAGTACTTC. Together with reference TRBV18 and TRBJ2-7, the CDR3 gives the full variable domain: NAGVMQNPRHLVRRRGQEARLRCSPMKGHSHVYWYRQLPEEGLKFMVYLQKENIIDESGMPKERFSAEFPKEGPSILRIQQVVRGDSAAYFCASSPLDFGQYFGPGTRLTVT.

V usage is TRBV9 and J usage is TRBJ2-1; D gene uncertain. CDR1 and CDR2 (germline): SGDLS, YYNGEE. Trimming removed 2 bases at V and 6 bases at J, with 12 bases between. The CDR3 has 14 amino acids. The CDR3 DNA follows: TGTGCCAGCAGCGTTACCATTTTAGGCAATGAGCAGTTCTTC. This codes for CASSVTILGNEQFF. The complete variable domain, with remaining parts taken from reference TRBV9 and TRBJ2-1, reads DSGVTQTPKHLITATGQRVTLRCSPRSGDLSVYWYQQSLDQGLQFLIQYYNGEERAKGNILERFSAQQFPDLHSELNLSSLELGDSALYFCASSVTILGNEQFFGPGTRLTVL.

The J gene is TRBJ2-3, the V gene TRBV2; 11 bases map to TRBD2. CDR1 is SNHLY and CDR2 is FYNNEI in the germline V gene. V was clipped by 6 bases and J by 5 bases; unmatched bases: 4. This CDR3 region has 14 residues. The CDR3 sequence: CASSPLAGVDTQYF. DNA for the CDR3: TGTGCCAGCAGCCCACTAGCGGGAGTAGATACGCAGTATTTT.

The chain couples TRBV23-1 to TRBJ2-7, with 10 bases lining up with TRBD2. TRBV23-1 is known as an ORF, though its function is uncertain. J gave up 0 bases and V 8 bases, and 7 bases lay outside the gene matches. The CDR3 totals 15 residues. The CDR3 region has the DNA TGCGCCAGCGCGCATAGCGGGAGGACCTCCTACGAGCAGTACTTC. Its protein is CASAHSGRTSYEQYF.

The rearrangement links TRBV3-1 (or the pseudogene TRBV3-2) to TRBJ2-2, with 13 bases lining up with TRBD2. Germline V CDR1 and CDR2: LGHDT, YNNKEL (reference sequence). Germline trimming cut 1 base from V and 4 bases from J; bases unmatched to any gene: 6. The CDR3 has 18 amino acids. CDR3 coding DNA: TGTGCCAGCAGCCAAGGGACTAGCGGGAGACGAGGCACCGGGGAGCTGTTTTTT. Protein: CASSQGTSGRRGTGELFF.

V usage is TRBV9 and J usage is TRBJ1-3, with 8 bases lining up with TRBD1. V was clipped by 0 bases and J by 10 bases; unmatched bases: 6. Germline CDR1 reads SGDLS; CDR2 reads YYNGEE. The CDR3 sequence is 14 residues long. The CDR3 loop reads CASSVATDRGTIYF. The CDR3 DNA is TGTGCCAGCAGCGTAGCTACTGACAGGGGAACCATATATTTT.

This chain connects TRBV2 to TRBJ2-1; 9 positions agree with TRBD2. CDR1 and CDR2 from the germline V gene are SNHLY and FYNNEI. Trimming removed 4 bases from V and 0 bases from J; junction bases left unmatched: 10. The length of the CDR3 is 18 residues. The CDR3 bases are TGTGCCAGCAGTGGGGCAGAAGGCGGGAGGGGCTCCTACAATGAGCAGTTCTTC. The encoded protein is CASSGAEGGRGSYNEQFF.